The source of this T cell receptor beta chain is a study of blood T cell repertoires in COVID-19. Study details: The study drew acute and convalescent COVID-19 samples from the United States, Italy and Spain. T cells, B-cell-depleted T cells, or PBMCs supplied cDNA or gDNA.

This clone has more than one count but fewer than ten. Original methodology: By means of reference gene primer amplification, nucleated cell counts were estimated. Using immunoSEQ multiplex PCR, the repertoire was profiled, and TCRdb retains in-frame clones only, with some absent. From that table come the V and J calls and clone size; the DNA was used to work out D and trimming. The table records roughly 250,000 clones, about 88% of them present only once. Germline values: CDR1 ENHRY, CDR2 SYGVKD. This CDR3 region has 13 residues. V trimming: 6 bases; J trimming: 4 bases; junction bases outside the gene matches: 4.

The clonotype comes from a woman aged 40 to 49 who had recovered from COVID-19. Material for sequencing was peripheral blood. This rearrangement joins TRBV10-3 to TRBJ2-5, with 8 bases matching TRBD1. The CDR3 DNA follows: TGTGCCATCAGCAGGGGGCAGGGAGAGACCCAGTACTTC. Translating gives CAISRGQGETQYF.